These T cell receptor beta chains were read from a single sample in a study of shared clonotypes between healthy human individuals. Here immunoSEQ multiplex PCR was the method, and the copy in TCRdb shows in-frame clones only, minus some. Among about 2 million clones, approximately 94% were seen once, and the ten largest hold 1.2%. Sequenced sample: naive CD8+ T cells sorted from blood. These receptors originate from a man between 18 and 35 years old in good health. CDR3s include the opening cysteine and the closing phenylalanine or tryptophan. D genes are given only for firm matches. The listing skips clone size in some rows; elsewhere it reads once, few, many or a size class.

CDR3 protein	CDR3 DNA	clone size	V gene	J gene	D gene
CASSDNPTGAYEQYF	TGTGCCAGCAGCGACAACCCAACAGGGGCCTACGAGCAGTACTTC	-	TRBV7-9	TRBJ2-7	TRBD1
CASSPLGVASSYNEQFF	TGTGCCAGCAGTCCCCTGGGGGTAGCGAGCTCCTACAATGAGCAGTTCTTC	-	TRBV27	TRBJ2-1	-
CASSRSPVYEQYF	TGTGCCAGCTCACGCAGTCCGGTCTACGAGCAGTACTTC	-	TRBV5-4	TRBJ2-7	-
CASSSQPAKPNEQYF	TGTGCCAGCAGCTCCCAACCAGCGAAACCTAACGAGCAGTACTTC	-	TRBV7-6	TRBJ2-7	-
CASSSPLAGEADTQYF	TGTGCCAGCAGCTCGCCTTTAGCGGGAGAGGCAGATACGCAGTATTTT	-	TRBV7-9	TRBJ2-3	TRBD2
CASSSGYTEAFF	TGTGCCAGCAGTTCAGGGTACACTGAAGCTTTCTTT	-	TRBV6-5	TRBJ1-1	-
CASSIYSGDGSYEQYF	TGTGCCAGTAGTATATATAGCGGGGACGGATCCTACGAGCAGTACTTC	once	TRBV19	TRBJ2-7	TRBD2
CASSLAPSTGELFF	TGTGCCAGCAGCTTAGCTCCCTCCACCGGGGAGCTGTTTTTT	once	TRBV7-9	TRBJ2-2	-
CASSPGYNYEQYF	TGTGCCAGTAGCCCCGGATACAACTACGAGCAGTACTTC	-	TRBV19	TRBJ2-7	-
CASRKVEGQSYEQYF	TGTGCCAGTAGAAAAGTAGAGGGGCAATCCTACGAGCAGTACTTC	-	TRBV19	TRBJ2-7	-
CASSHPIAGGYETQYF	TGCGCCAGCAGCCACCCTATAGCGGGAGGGTACGAGACCCAGTACTTC	once	TRBV4-1	TRBJ2-5	TRBD2
CASSFLGDYEQYF	TGTGCCAGCAGTTTTTTGGGGGACTACGAGCAGTACTTC	-	TRBV27	TRBJ2-7	-
CASSFQEFYEQYF	TGTGCCAGCAGTTTTCAGGAGTTCTACGAGCAGTACTTC	-	TRBV27	TRBJ2-7	-
CSVEEGFAEAFF	TGCAGCGTTGAGGAGGGGTTCGCTGAAGCTTTCTTT	-	TRBV29-1	TRBJ1-1	-
CASSPRERQEETQYF	TGTGCCAGCAGCCCACGTGAGAGACAGGAAGAGACCCAGTACTTC	-	TRBV5-6	TRBJ2-5	-
CASSLAGEGAAHSPLHF	TGTGCCAGCAGTCTGGCCGGAGAGGGAGCTGCACATTCACCCCTCCACTTT	-	TRBV28	TRBJ1-6	-